Here is one T cell receptor beta chain with its context. Antigen specificity is unknown. These data originate in a study of cytomegalovirus exposure and HLA in healthy donors. Study-wide background: HLA-typed donors contributed approximately 86 million unique TCRs, which were held in an early data release.

The PCR used 60 Vbeta and 13 Jbeta primers. The table came from immunoSEQ multiplex PCR; TCRdb's copy has only in-frame clones and leaves some out. The sample contains roughly 150,000 clones, roughly 80% of which appear only once. Germline V CDR1 and CDR2: SGHAT, FQNNGV. Trimming shortened V by 4 bases and J by 5 bases, and 9 bases separated the two germline ends. The CDR3 has 13 amino acids. Overall study findings and caveats: When analyzed later, a missense DCLRE1C variant was found to be linked to TCR beta V- and J-gene trimming. Specific recognition of CMV antigens was confirmed in vitro for a few chains (all CMV-associated). Some V segments, including TRBV6-2 and TRBV6-3, were excluded as indistinguishable.

The receptor's source is a male donor in good health and CMV-seropositive. The rearrangement links TRBV11-2 to TRBJ2-1; D might be TRBD2 (6 bases). The sequencing input was PBMCs. This CDR3 reads CASSSGLNNEQFF. The CDR3 DNA reads as TGTGCCAGCAGCTCGGGACTGAACAATGAGCAGTTCTTC.